This TCR beta chain was sequenced in a study of OX40 agonist ivuxolimab in advanced cancers. Study context: In this cohort, patients received ivuxolimab, an agonistic anti-OX40 (CD134) antibody. Three patients responded partially, comprising one with hepatocellular carcinoma and two with cutaneous melanoma. Points from the study as a whole: At doses 0.1 to 3.0 mg/kg, CD4+ and CD8+ clones expanded.

Worth noting for this clone: Its target is not known.

This CDR3 contains 15 residues. Germline CDR1 is SEHNR and CDR2 is FQNEAQ (reference sequence). J was trimmed by 10 bases and V by 0 bases; bases with no gene match: 5. Patients who had autoimmune disease history or got systemic immunosuppression were left out. Data came from immunoSEQ multiplex PCR; TCRdb stores just in-frame clones and leaves some out. The top ten clones hold 0.22% of a sample with 85,000 to 100,000 clones, approximately 85% of them seen once. The rearrangement uses TRBV7-9 and TRBJ1-4; TRBD1 matches at 10 bases. Source: CD4+ or CD8+ T cells sorted from blood, taken in a trial of the OX40 agonist ivuxolimab. The TCR comes from an adult with an advanced solid tumor such as melanoma, head and neck, liver or kidney cancer. For the CDR3, the DNA is TGTGCCAGCAGCTTAGCAGGGACAGGGGTCTTAAAACTGTTTTTT. It specifies CASSLAGTGVLKLFF.